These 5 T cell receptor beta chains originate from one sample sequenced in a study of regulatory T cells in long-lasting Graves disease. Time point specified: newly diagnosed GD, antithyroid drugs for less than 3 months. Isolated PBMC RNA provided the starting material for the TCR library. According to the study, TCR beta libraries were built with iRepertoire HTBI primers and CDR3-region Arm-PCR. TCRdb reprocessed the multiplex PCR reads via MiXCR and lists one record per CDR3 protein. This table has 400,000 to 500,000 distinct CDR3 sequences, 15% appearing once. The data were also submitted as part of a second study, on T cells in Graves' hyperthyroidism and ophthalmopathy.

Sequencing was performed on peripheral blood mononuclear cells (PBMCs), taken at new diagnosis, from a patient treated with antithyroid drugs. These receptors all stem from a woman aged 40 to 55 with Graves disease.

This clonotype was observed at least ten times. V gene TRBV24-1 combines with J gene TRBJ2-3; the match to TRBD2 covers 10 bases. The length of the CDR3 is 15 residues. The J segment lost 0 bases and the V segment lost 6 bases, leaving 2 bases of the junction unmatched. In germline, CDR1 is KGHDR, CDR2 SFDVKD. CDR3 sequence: CATSKGLASTDTQYF. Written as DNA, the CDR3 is TGTGCCACCAGTAAGGGACTAGCGAGCACAGATACGCAGTATTTT.

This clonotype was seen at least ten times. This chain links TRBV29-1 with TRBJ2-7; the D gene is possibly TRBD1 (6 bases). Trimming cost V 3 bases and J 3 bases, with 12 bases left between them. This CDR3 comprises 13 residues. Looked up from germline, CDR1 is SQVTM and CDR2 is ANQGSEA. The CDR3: CSVENRDNYEQYF. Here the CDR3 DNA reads TGCAGCGTTGAGAATCGGGACAACTACGAGCAGTACTTC.

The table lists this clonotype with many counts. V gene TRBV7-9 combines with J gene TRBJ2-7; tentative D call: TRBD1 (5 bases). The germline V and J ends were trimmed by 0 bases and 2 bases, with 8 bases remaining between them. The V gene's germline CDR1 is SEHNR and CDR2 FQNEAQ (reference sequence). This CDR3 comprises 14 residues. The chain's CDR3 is CASSLAPTAYEQYF. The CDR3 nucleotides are TGTGCCAGCAGCTTAGCGCCGACAGCCTACGAGCAGTACTTC.

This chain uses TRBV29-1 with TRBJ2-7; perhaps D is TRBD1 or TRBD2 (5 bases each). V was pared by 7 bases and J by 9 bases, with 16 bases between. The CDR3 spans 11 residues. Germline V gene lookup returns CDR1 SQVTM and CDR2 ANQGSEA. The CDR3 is CSGTSGTTQYF. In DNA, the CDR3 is TGCAGCGGGACCTCCGGGACCACGCAGTACTTC.

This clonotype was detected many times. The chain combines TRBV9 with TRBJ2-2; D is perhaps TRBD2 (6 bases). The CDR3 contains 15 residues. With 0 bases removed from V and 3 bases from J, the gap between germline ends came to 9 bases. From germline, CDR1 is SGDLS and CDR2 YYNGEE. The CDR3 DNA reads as TGTGCCAGCAGCGTAGCTACTAGCCACACCGGGGAGCTGTTTTTT. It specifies CASSVATSHTGELFF.